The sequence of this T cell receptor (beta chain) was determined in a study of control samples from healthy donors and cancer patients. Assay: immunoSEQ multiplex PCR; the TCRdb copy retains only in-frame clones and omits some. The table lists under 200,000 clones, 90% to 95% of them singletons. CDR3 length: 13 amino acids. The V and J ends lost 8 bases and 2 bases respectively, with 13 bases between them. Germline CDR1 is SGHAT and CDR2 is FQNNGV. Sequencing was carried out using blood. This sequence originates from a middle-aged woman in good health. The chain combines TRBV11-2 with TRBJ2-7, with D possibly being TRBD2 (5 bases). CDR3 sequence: CASGITRTYEQYF. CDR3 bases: TGTGCCAGCGGAATAACTAGAACCTACGAGCAGTACTTC.